The 9 T cell receptor beta chains listed next were all sequenced from one sample in a study of T cells in Graves' hyperthyroidism and ophthalmopathy. The TCR beta CDR3 regions underwent amplification using RNA transcripts as the source. HTBI primers drove first-round RT-PCR of the TCR CDR3. TCRdb redid the calling of the multiplex PCR reads with MiXCR, one entry per CDR3 protein. The data contain 660,000 or so distinct CDR3 sequences, nearly 45% of them singletons. Sequencing was done on a sample of peripheral blood or thyroid tissue (not recorded which). The receptor source for this set is an adult man with Graves' disease, either hyperthyroidism or ophthalmopathy (not recorded which).

V and J are TRBV7-9 and TRBJ1-1; 9 bases align to TRBD1. Germline lookup yields CDR1 SEHNR and CDR2 FQNEAQ (reference sequence). This CDR3 spans 15 amino acids. J was trimmed by 4 bases and V by 5 bases; bases with no gene match: 8. The CDR3 bases are TGTGCCAGCAGCCCCCGGACAGGGGCGACCACTGAAGCTTTCTTT. This sequence encodes CASSPRTGATTEAFF.

This clonotype was detected many times. This sequence joins TRBV24-1 and TRBJ2-5; 8 bases are shared with TRBD2. The CDR3 extends over 15 amino acids. V lost 0 bases, J lost 4 bases, and 3 bases stayed unmatched. CDR1 and CDR2 (germline): KGHDR, SFDVKD. This CDR3 reads CATSDLRGGLETQYF. The CDR3 coding sequence is TGTGCCACCAGTGATTTGCGCGGGGGGCTAGAGACCCAGTACTTC.

This sequence joins TRBV29-1 and TRBJ1-4; 9 nucleotides align to TRBD1. V shed 6 bases and J 8 bases; nucleotides not matched to a gene: 7. This CDR3 spans 13 amino acids. Germline CDR1 reads SQVTM; CDR2 reads ANQGSEA. The CDR3, as DNA: TGCAGCGTGAGGCGACAGGGGGGCGAAAAACTGTTTTTT. Amino acid sequence: CSVRRQGGEKLFF.

This clonotype was seen a few times. CDR3 residues: CSARESAPKQYF. The CDR3 nucleotides read TGCAGTGCTAGAGAGTCGGCTCCTAAGCAGTACTTC. This chain uses TRBV20-1 with TRBJ2-7; D is unresolved. This CDR3 contains 12 residues. Trimming removed 0 bases at V and 8 bases at J, with 11 bases between. Germline CDR1 reads DFQATT; CDR2 reads SNEGSKA (reference sequence).

On this clonotype: Germline and junction disagree at one end, which may indicate a read error. This rearrangement joins TRBV5-1 to TRBJ2-7; 10 positions agree with TRBD1. Germline values: CDR1 SGHRS, CDR2 YFSETQ. The CDR3 is made up of 15 amino acids. The CDR3: CASSLGTGVIYGQYF. The DNA for the CDR3 is TGTGCCAGCAGCCTCGGGACAGGGGTTATCTACGGGCAGTACTTC.

This clonotype was detected many times. The rearrangement uses TRBV7-8 and TRBJ2-5; D is possibly TRBD1 or TRBD2 (5 bases each). The germline CDR1 and CDR2 sequences are SGHVS and FQNEAQ. Trimming removed 2 bases from V and 5 bases from J, with 18 bases in between. CDR3 size: 16 residues. CDR3 region: CASSLLASRGVETQYF. CDR3 in DNA: TGTGCCAGCAGCTTACTGGCCAGCCGAGGGGTGGAGACCCAGTACTTC.

This clonotype was detected a few times. The chain carries TRBV12-3 or TRBV12-4 and TRBJ1-5; 11 nucleotides match TRBD1. V was clipped by 5 bases and J by 1 base; unmatched bases: 4. The length of the CDR3 is 16 residues. The CDR3 sequence: CASSTGQGASNQPQHF. CDR3 DNA: TGTGCCAGCAGTACCGGACAGGGGGCGAGCAATCAGCCCCAGCATTTT.

CDR3 in amino acids: CASSRQTSGSETQYF. As DNA, the CDR3 is TGTGCCAGCAGCCGTCAGACTAGCGGGAGTGAGACCCAGTACTTC. J is TRBJ2-5 and V is TRBV7-9; 12 bases match TRBD2. The CDR3 runs to 15 residues. The ends lost 5 bases at V and 5 bases at J; junction bases unmatched: 6. CDR1 is SEHNR, CDR2 FQNEAQ, per germline (reference sequence).

At least ten counts were recorded for this clonotype. The chain joins TRBV15 to TRBJ1-5; a possible D gene is TRBD1 (5 bases). The ends were cut back, 5 bases at V and 0 bases at J, with 14 bases in the middle. Germline lookup yields CDR1 LNHNV and CDR2 YYDKDF (reference sequence). The CDR3 spans 16 residues. CDR3 sequence: CATSLAGTYSNQPQHF. DNA for the CDR3: TGTGCCACCAGCCTTGCCGGGACGTATAGCAATCAGCCCCAGCATTTT.